This T cell receptor beta chain was profiled in a study of cytomegalovirus exposure and HLA in healthy donors listed by TCRdb under 2017. About the study as a whole: An earlier analysis of roughly 610 of the donors reported approximately 260 Gb of sequence data and 95 million to 120 million unique TCR beta sequences obtained from around 180 million T cells. An early release covering roughly 600 HLA-typed donors comprised approximately 300 gigabases of sequencing data and around 80 million unique TCR sequences. The genetic ancestry cluster associated with self-reported Caucasian donors included about 84% of the 300 to 400 genotyped donors. The study was designed to test whether signatures of past pathogen exposure could be identified by cataloging public T cell receptors. The study profiled the T cell repertoires of approximately 700 subjects by immunosequencing and related them to cytomegalovirus serostatus. In addition to the first cohort of approximately 650 subjects, a separate validation cohort of around 110 different subjects was used. To predict cytomegalovirus infection status, the study brought together high-throughput TCR immunosequencing, statistical association of individual TCRs with disease status, and machine learning. A later analysis re-analyzed previously published TCR beta repertoires from 600 to 850 donors and added high-resolution HLA genotyping to study TCR occurrence patterns. Rather than using new phenotypic data, the later analysis identified candidate immune exposures from TCR beta sequences and from how often those sequences occurred across donors. An earlier analysis of about 620 of the donors applied high-throughput TCR beta sequencing to assess whether each TCR beta V gene segment acted as functional or pseudogenic. Donor age, sex, ethnicity and CMV serostatus were collected together with the repertoire data. A later genetic analysis used genome-wide SNP genotypes for 398 of the 666 donors, treating that subset as a discovery cohort. Every discovery cohort repertoire had been produced on one sequencing platform. HLA typing included class I and class II loci at four-digit resolution. The number of typed donors differed by locus: roughly 620-640 for A, B, C, DRB1 and DQB1; about 520 for DQA1; approximately 610 for DPA1; and around 470 for DPB1. Because of strong linkage in the cohort, a few DR-DQ haplotypes were treated as single units for association and clustering. On average, around 200,000 unique TCR beta nucleotide sequences were sequenced per donor among some 430 genotyped donors of the cohort, with about 19% of those sequences being non-productive. The paper as a whole reports these results and caveats: When HLA alleles, especially DR and DQ, strongly co-occurred, TCR associations were difficult to assign to individual alleles. Some IMGT-functional V segments, including TRBV6-2 and TRBV6-3, could not be told apart with the 87-base-pair reads, so those segments were excluded. According to a later analysis, TCR association rates differed among HLA loci, with DRB1 alleles showing the most associated TCRs and HLA-C alleles showing the fewest. The study listed 150 to 200 TCR beta chains as associated with cytomegalovirus. A cluster of highly shared sequence variants was judged likely to be a technical artifact of the sequencing pipeline. It was suggested by the authors that the approach could potentially be generalized to other disease states and immunological phenotypes. An earlier analysis of 450 to 750 of the donors showed that most TCR beta V segments appeared in productive rearrangements either about 87% or about 30% of the time, which broadly matched IMGT annotations. Immune exposure information for the cohort was limited to CMV serostatus. A later analysis found that most CMV-associated TCR beta chains appeared HLA-restricted, with HLA associations seemingly driven largely by CMV exposure. Compared with equally common non-associated chains, HLA-associated TCR beta chains in a later analysis were more clonally expanded and had lower generation probabilities. In a later analysis, several top co-occurrence clusters were reported to appear linked to parvovirus B19, influenza, CMV and Epstein-Barr virus. The classifier was reported to diagnose cytomegalovirus status with high specificity and sensitivity in both the original and validation cohorts. In vitro tests confirmed that a few of the cytomegalovirus-associated TCR beta chains recognize cytomegalovirus antigens. Roughly uniform sequencing depth across donors was assumed in presence/absence analyses, although this assumption may not hold. Correlated functional status among segregating V segments might be attributable to linkage disequilibrium, but an unknown experimental factor could not be ruled out. In this cohort, only TCR beta chains were sequenced, and detectable features were limited by the absence of alpha or paired-chain data. Because counts were too low, about 18 rarely observed V segments, including chromosome 9 orphons, were left out of the earlier analysis of a few hundred of the donors. Across donors, most TCR sequences were observed very rarely, whereas some public TCRs were present in many individuals. Because HLA typing was missing for some donors at each locus, association tests included only the typed subset. V-gene and J-gene trimming of TCR beta chains was associated with a missense DCLRE1C variant in a later genetic analysis, and the association was replicated in an independent cohort. In a later analysis, about 17,000 TCR beta sequences were associated with specific HLA alleles at a false discovery rate of 0.05. According to a later genetic analysis, donors in an Asian-associated ancestry cluster had fewer N-insertions in productive TCRs than the roughly 660-donor mean. A further reported finding was that TCR beta sequences accurately predicted the HLA-A and HLA-B alleles for most subjects in the first cohort.

Comment on this clone: It lacks a known antigen. Per-nucleotide qualities are absent, and no much larger clonotype sits a single base away.

Germline trimming amounts to 0 bases on V and 2 bases on J, with 9 as the count of junction bases outside the gene matches. CDR1 and CDR2 were assigned from the germline V gene as MGHRA and YSYEKL. The CDR3, from cysteine to phenylalanine, totals 18 residues. Only the CDR3 part of the read is kept: 54 bases, read in frame from the first base. The receptor library was made with the immunoSEQ multiplex PCR assay. The multiplex PCR relied on a mix of 60 forward primers for TCR Vbeta segments and 13 reverse primers for TCR Jbeta segments. A multiplex PCR assay on genomic DNA amplified the CDR3 region of rearranged TCR beta genes. The amplified TCR beta libraries were sequenced on the Illumina HiSeq System as 87-base-pair reads. The authors' pipeline ran thus. A later analysis counted about 80 million unique TCR beta chains across the 640 or so repertoires, and approximately 11 million of these chains were shared by at least two donors. To remove PCR and sequencing errors, raw reads were error-corrected and collapsed into unique sequences using a nearest-neighbor algorithm that merged closely related sequences. CDR3 sequences were aligned to IMGT reference sequences to assign V, D and J gene segments. For a sequence to be retained, a match of at least six nucleotides was required to both a V gene segment and a J gene segment. Rearrangements were classified as productive when the CDR3 lacked stop codons and remained in frame with V and J, and all other rearrangements were classified as non-productive. CDR3 was defined by IMGT convention, running from the second conserved V-encoded cysteine to the conserved J-encoded phenylalanine. In an earlier analysis of approximately 590 of the donors, sequences lacking an unambiguous match to a single V gene segment were excluded. An earlier analysis of several hundred of the donors called V segments functional above 56.7% productive rearrangements and segregating when the between-donor standard deviation exceeded 5%. A statistical classification framework was built to diagnose cytomegalovirus status from the catalog of TCR beta chain sequences. In a later analysis, TCR nucleotide sequences were compared against IMGT/GENE-DB human TR gene sequences so that V and J genes could be assigned. In a later analysis, CDR3 sequences and most-parsimonious VDJ recombination scenarios were assigned using the TCRdist pipeline. A later analysis defined each TCR beta chain by its CDR3 amino acid sequence plus V-gene family, and excluded reads lacking a unique V-gene family. To address suspected cross-contamination and a sequencing artifact, a later analysis removed 550 to 750 highly shared, low-generation-probability nucleotide sequences. For each public chain, a later analysis derived a clonal expansion index from normalized ranks of inferred template counts within each repertoire. In a later analysis, generation probabilities were computed with a VDJ recombination model fitted to out-of-frame rearrangements, and the resulting probabilities were checked against IGoR. In a later analysis, TCR-TCR, TCR-HLA and TCR-CMV co-occurrence was scored with hypergeometric tests, and a repertoire-size bias correction was applied to TCR pairs. In a later analysis, false discovery rates were estimated by permuting HLA or CMV assignments 20 times. In a later analysis, co-occurring TCRs were grouped using DBSCAN, and TCRdist sequence similarity was added for clustering within HLA-allele-positive subsets. For co-occurrence clustering, repertoires with fewer than 30,000 or more than 120,000 public chains were excluded, along with roughly five repertoires with anomalous nucleotide sharing. Held by TCRdb, this immuneACCESS table contains in-frame sequences only and omits some clones. Under half of the omission traces to an unresolved V gene where checked; the cause of the rest is unknown. The D gene and trimming were derived from the DNA, and the V and J assignments and clone size from that table. The sample records some 41,000 clones, approximately 63% of which are singletons. The ten top clones hold about 4% of the sample.

In total, over 600 healthy bone marrow donors made up the cohort. At the time of sampling, every cohort member was nominally healthy, though immune exposures that went unrecorded were likely present. The donor was CMV seronegative and was included in the group of 352 seronegative cohort members. Every donor gave a peripheral blood sample, and the peripheral blood mononuclear cells from that sample were used for TCR beta sequencing. Genomic DNA was extracted from the blood cell samples with the Qiagen DNeasy Blood Extraction Kit. This TCR came from a middle-aged man in good health and CMV-seronegative. Here the chain combines TRBV4-1 and TRBJ2-1; a stretch of 8 junction bases matches TRBD2. Material: PBMCs. The CDR3 here reads CASSQDMGTGGPYNEQFF. The nucleotide sequence is given as TGCGCCAGCAGCCAAGATATGGGGACGGGGGGGCCCTACAATGAGCAGTTCTTC.